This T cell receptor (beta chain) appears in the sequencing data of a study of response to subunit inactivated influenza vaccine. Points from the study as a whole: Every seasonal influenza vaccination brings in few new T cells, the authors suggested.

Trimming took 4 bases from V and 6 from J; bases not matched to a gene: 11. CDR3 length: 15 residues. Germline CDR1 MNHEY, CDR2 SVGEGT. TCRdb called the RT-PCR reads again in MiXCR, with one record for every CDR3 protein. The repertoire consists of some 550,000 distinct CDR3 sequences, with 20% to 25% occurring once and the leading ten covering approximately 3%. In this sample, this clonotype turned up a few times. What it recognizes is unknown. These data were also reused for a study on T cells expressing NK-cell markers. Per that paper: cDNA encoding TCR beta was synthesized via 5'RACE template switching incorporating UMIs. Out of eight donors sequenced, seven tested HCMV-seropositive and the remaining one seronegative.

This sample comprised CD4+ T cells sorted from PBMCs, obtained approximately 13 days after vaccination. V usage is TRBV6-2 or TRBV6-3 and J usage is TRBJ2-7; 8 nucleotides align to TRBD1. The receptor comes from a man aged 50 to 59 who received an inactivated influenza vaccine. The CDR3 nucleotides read TGTGCCAGCAGTTCTCCGGGACAGGTGACGGGCGAGCAGTACTTC. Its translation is CASSSPGQVTGEQYF.